Given below is one T cell receptor beta chain in context. Its antigen remains undetermined. Per-base qualities were not stored, and no clone one base away is much larger. The CDR3, cysteine through phenylalanine, is 16 amino acids long. Only CDR3 DNA remains: 48 bases, in frame from the first base. According to the germline V gene, CDR1 reads SGHRS and CDR2 reads YFSETQ. Cut back by 3 bases and 3 bases, the V and J ends lie 13 bases apart. Genomic DNA was isolated from the sorted cells so that the TCRbeta CDR3 region could be sequenced. TCRbeta CDR3 regions were sequenced using the immunoSEQ Assay. TCRdb re-hosts the immuneACCESS table, in-frame sequences only. Its copies lack some clones; in the studies checked, an unresolved V gene accounts for under half of them, and the cause for the rest is not known. Present in this sample are about 79,000 clones, 92% of which were seen just once. Of the sample, approximately 0.5% falls within the top ten clones.

These data are taken from a study of OX40 agonist ivuxolimab in advanced cancers. Regarding the study in general: The costimulatory receptor OX40 (CD134) was targeted by ivuxolimab, a fully human IgG2 agonistic monoclonal antibody. Peripheral TCRbeta sequencing was intended to test whether TCR sequence diversity was altered and clonal T-cell expansion was caused by ivuxolimab. Three dose-escalation patients achieved partial responses, one with hepatocellular carcinoma and two with cutaneous melanoma. Intravenous ivuxolimab was administered to patients every 2 weeks at six dose levels: 0.01, 0.1, 0.3, 1.5, 3 and 10 mg/kg. The paper reports the monotherapy dose-escalation portion (N of about 51 patients) of the phase I ivuxolimab trial. Of the roughly 53 patients in dose escalation, around 20 had hepatocellular carcinoma, some 15 had melanoma, 9 had renal cell carcinoma and 9 had head and neck cancer. Prior anti-PD-1, anti-PD-L1 or anti-CTLA-4 therapy was permitted, and about two fifths of dose-escalation patients had received checkpoint inhibitors. In the dose-escalation cohort, 82.7% of patients were male, and the mean age was around 60 years, with a range of roughly 23 to 85. Study-wide conclusions, independent of this receptor: After ivuxolimab, CD8+ T cells had more expanded clones than CD4+ T cells on average. In the 0.1-3.0 mg/kg groups, partial responders were among the patients with the lowest normalized peripheral clonal expansion, particularly in CD8+ T cells. At doses from 0.1 to 3.0 mg/kg, clonal expansion was seen in both CD4+ and CD8+ blood T cells between baseline and week 6. Low levels of normalized T-cell clonal expansion were also seen in some patients who did not respond. Which antigens the clonally expanded peripheral T cells were specific for was not determined.

The trial excluded patients who had a history of autoimmune disease or who were on systemic immunosuppression. In every dose cohort, peripheral blood was drawn for TCR sequencing at baseline, cycle 4 day 1, and cycle 7 day 1. Samples came from an open-label, multicenter, first-in-human phase I dose-escalation trial of ivuxolimab. The trial enrolled adults with locally advanced or metastatic head and neck squamous cell, hepatocellular, melanoma or renal cell carcinoma. Before TCR sequencing, CD4+ and CD8+ T cells were separately sorted from peripheral blood. This receptor chain uses TRBV5-1 and TRBJ2-6; a tentative D match to TRBD1 spans 6 bases. This receptor was taken from an adult with an advanced solid tumor such as melanoma, head and neck, liver or kidney cancer. Sequencing used CD4+ or CD8+ T cells sorted from blood, obtained in a trial of the OX40 agonist ivuxolimab. The CDR3 has the sequence CASSSKQGIGANVLTF. Here is the DNA: TGCGCCAGCAGCTCAAAACAGGGTATTGGGGCCAACGTCCTGACTTTC.